This T cell receptor beta chain was captured in a study of T cells in Graves' hyperthyroidism and ophthalmopathy. Findings of the study overall: Among thyroid clonotypes expanded above 0.001, most also appeared in blood.

Researchers took RNA transcripts and amplified the TCR beta CDR3 regions from them. During a first-round RT-PCR of the TCR CDR3, the HTBI primer set was used. TCRdb re-called the multiplex PCR reads with MiXCR, one entry per CDR3 protein. Of 300,000 to 500,000 distinct CDR3 sequences in the sample, about 15% were seen once. The length of the CDR3 is 13 residues. Germline-derived CDR1 and CDR2 are WNHNN and SYGVQD (reference sequence). Trimming took 4 bases from V and 2 from J, leaving 6 bases between them. A remark on this clonotype: Its antigen remains unknown.

Graves' hyperthyroidism was deemed stable given no ophthalmopathy progression within 18 months. Uncontrolled infection, other autoimmune disease, pregnancy and lactation each barred patients from inclusion. Sequencing was done on a sample of blood. The rearrangement links TRBV10-1 to TRBJ2-1; maybe TRBD2 (6 bases). The receptor comes from a woman aged 30 to 39 with Graves' hyperthyroidism. The CDR3, as DNA: TGCGCCAGCAGTGGACTAGCCTACAATGAGCAGTTCTTC. Translating gives CASSGLAYNEQFF.